This T cell receptor beta chain stems from a study of T cell changes during pregnancy in multiple sclerosis. Clones were read by immunoSEQ multiplex PCR, and TCRdb kept only the in-frame ones, dropping some. The sample lists 70,000 to 100,000 clones, under 95% occurring once. The source is a female donor with multiple sclerosis, enrolled in a pregnancy study. Sample: peripheral blood, taken in the first trimester of pregnancy.

CDR3 residues: CASSEYRGTEAFF. CDR3 bases: TGTGCCAGCAGTGAATATAGGGGCACTGAAGCTTTCTTT. The chain joins TRBV6-1 to TRBJ1-1; tentatively, D is TRBD1 (5 bases). The CDR3 spans 13 residues. Germline CDR1 MNHNS, CDR2 SASEGT. Trimming removed 2 bases from V and 4 bases from J, with 8 bases in between.